Sequencing of this T cell receptor beta chain was carried out in a study of radiotherapy plus CTLA-4 blockade in lung cancer (dated by TCRdb to between 2017 and 2018). With respect to the entire study: Objective responses were observed in more than 15% of enrolled patients, and disease control was achieved in roughly 29%. General conclusions and limits of the study: The strongest predictors of response were reported to be early dynamic shifts in blood T cell clones along with a rise in serum interferon-beta following radiation. TCR clones derived from tumors expanded in peripheral blood after treatment with radiotherapy and ipilimumab.

The study tested focal radiation therapy combined with CTLA-4 blockade (ipilimumab) in patients with chemo-refractory metastatic non-small-cell lung cancer. The library was prepared using the immunoSEQ multiplex PCR assay. TCRdb re-hosts the immuneACCESS table, in-frame sequences only. Its copies lack some clones; in the studies checked, an unresolved V gene accounts for under half of them, and the cause for the rest is not known. The table for this sample lists more than 65,000 clones; roughly 80% of them were counted only once. The top ten clonotypes cover 0.82% of the sample. Regarding this clone: There is no known antigen for this receptor. Base qualities were left out, and no much larger clone turns up one base away.

The specimen was peripheral blood, collected from a patient treated with radiotherapy plus ipilimumab. This TCR derives from a human donor with non-small cell lung cancer who had stable disease on radiotherapy plus ipilimumab.

The bases are TGTGCCAGCAGCTTAGCGCTGATGGGCATAAATGAAAAACTGTTTTTT. Protein translation: CASSLALMGINEKLFF. This chain is built from TRBV7-6 and TRBJ1-4; confidence is insufficient to name the D gene. Trimming costs V 0 bases and J 5 bases, and their ends lie 13 bases apart. CDR1 and CDR2 (SGHVS, FNYEAQ) derive from the germline V gene. The CDR3 spans 16 residues, from the cysteine through the phenylalanine. Only CDR3 DNA remains: 48 bases, in frame from the first base.